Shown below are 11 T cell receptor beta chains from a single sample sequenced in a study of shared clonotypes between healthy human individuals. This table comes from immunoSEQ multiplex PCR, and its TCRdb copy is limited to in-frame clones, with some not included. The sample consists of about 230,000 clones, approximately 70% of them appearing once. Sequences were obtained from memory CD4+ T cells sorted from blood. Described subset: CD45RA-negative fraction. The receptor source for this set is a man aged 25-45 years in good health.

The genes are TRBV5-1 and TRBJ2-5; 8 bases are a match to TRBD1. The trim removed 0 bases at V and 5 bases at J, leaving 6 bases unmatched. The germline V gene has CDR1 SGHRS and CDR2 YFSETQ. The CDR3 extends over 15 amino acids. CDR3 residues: CASSLATGAEETQYF. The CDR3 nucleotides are TGCGCCAGCAGCTTGGCGACAGGGGCGGAGGAGACCCAGTACTTC.

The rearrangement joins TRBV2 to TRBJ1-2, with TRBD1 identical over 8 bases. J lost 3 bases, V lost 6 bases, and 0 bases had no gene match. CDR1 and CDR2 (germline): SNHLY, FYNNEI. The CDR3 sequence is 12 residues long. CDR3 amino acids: CASRDRDYGYTF. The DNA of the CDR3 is TGTGCCAGCAGGGACAGGGACTATGGCTACACCTTC.

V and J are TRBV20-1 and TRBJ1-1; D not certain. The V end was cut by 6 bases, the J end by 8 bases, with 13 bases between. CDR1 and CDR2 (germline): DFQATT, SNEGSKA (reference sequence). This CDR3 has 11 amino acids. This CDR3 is CSAPTRREAFF. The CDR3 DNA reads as TGCAGTGCCCCCACGAGGAGGGAAGCTTTCTTT.

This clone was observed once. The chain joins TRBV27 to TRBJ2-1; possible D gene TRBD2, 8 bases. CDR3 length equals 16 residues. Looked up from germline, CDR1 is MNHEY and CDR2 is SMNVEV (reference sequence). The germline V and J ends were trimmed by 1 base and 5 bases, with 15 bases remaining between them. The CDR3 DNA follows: TGTGCCAGCAGTTTATGGGGACTAGGACAGGACAATGAGCAGTTCTTC. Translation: CASSLWGLGQDNEQFF.

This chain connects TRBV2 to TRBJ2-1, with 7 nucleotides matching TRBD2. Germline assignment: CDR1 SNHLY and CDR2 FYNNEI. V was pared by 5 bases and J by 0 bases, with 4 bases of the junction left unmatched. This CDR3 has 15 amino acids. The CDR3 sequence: CASSRREVSYNEQFF. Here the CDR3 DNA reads TGTGCCAGCAGTAGACGGGAGGTCTCCTACAATGAGCAGTTCTTC.

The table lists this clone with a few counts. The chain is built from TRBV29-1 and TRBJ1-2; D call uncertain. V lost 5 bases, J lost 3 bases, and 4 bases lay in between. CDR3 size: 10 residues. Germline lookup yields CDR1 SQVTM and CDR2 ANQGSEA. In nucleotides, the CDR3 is TGCAGCGTTTATGACTATGGCTACACCTTC. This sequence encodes CSVYDYGYTF.

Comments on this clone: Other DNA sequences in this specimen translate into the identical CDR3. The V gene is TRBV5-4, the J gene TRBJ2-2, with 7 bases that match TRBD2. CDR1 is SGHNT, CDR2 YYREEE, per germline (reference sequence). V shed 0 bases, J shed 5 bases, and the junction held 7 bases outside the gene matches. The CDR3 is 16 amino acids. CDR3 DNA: TGTGCCAGCAGCTTGGGACTAGCAGTGAATACCGGGGAGCTGTTTTTT. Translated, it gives CASSLGLAVNTGELFF.

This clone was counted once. The DNA of the CDR3 is TGTGCCAGCAGCCGCACAGCGCGAAATGGGGCCATATATTTT. Translating gives CASSRTARNGAIYF. The V and J genes are TRBV7-2 and TRBJ1-3; D remains unclear. CDR3 length: 14 amino acids. Looked up from germline, CDR1 is SGHTA and CDR2 is FQGNSA. The germline V and J ends were trimmed by 5 bases and 11 bases, with 19 bases remaining between them. The variable domain in full, completed from reference TRBV7-2 and TRBJ1-3, reads GAGVSQSPSNKVTEKGKDVELRCDPISGHTALYWYRQSLGQGLEFLIYFQGNSAPDKSGLPSDRFSAERTGGSVSTLTIQRTQQEDSAVYLCASSRTARNGAIYFGEGSWLTVV.

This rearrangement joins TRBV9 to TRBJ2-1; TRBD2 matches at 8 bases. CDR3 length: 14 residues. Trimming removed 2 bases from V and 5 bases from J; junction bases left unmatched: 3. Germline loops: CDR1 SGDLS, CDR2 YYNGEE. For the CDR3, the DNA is TGTGCCAGCAGCGTCGGGGGACTAGACAATGAGCAGTTCTTC. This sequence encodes CASSVGGLDNEQFF.

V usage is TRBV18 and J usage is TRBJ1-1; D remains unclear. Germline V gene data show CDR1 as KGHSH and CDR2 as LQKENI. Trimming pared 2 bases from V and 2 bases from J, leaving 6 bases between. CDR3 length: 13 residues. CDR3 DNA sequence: TGTGCCAGCTCACCATCAGTTAACACTGAAGCTTTCTTT. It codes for CASSPSVNTEAFF. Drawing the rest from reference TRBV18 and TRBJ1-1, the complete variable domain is NAGVMQNPRHLVRRRGQEARLRCSPMKGHSHVYWYRQLPEEGLKFMVYLQKENIIDESGMPKERFSAEFPKEGPSILRIQQVVRGDSAAYFCASSPSVNTEAFFGQGTRLTVV.

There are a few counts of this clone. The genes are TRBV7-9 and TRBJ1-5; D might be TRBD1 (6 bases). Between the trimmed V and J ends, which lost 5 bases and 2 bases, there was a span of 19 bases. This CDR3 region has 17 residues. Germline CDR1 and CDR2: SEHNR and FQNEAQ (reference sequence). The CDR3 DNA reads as TGTGCCAGCAGCCCCGGACAGTATCATGGCCGCAATCAGCCCCAGCATTTT. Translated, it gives CASSPGQYHGRNQPQHF.